Listed below are T cell receptor beta chains from one sample, sequenced in a study of T cell responses to AZD1222 COVID-19 vaccine. The method was immunoSEQ multiplex PCR; TCRdb's version includes in-frame clones alone and lacks a portion of them. The sample has more than 100,000 clones, around 87% seen once. The source was peripheral blood, collected on day 0 of AZD1222 vaccination. The receptor set was obtained from an adult in good health. Each CDR3 is given with its conserved first and last residue. Each record gives: clone size, V gene, D gene, J gene, CDR3 DNA, CDR3 protein. D genes are given only for firm matches. Only part of the rows carry a size: once, few, many, or a class if the clone is expanded.

clone_size: NA; v_call: TRBV18; d_call: NA; j_call: TRBJ1-4; cdr3_nt: TGTGCCAGCTCACCAGGGGCAGGGAATGAAAAACTGTTTTTT; cdr3_aa: CASSPGAGNEKLFF
clone_size: NA; v_call: TRBV5-4; d_call: NA; j_call: TRBJ1-6; cdr3_nt: TGTGCCAGCAGCTTCCTAAATTCACCCCTCCACTTT; cdr3_aa: CASSFLNSPLHF
clone_size: NA; v_call: TRBV10-3; d_call: NA; j_call: TRBJ2-7; cdr3_nt: TGTGCCATCAGTCAATTGCGTCTTAGACAGCCAGTTGTGTCCTACGAGCAGTACTTC; cdr3_aa: CAISQLRLRQPVVSYEQYF
clone_size: NA; v_call: TRBV6-1; d_call: NA; j_call: TRBJ2-6; cdr3_nt: TGTGCCAGCAGTGAAATGAGTACTGGGGCCAACGTCCTGACTTTC; cdr3_aa: CASSEMSTGANVLTF
clone_size: NA; v_call: TRBV14; d_call: NA; j_call: TRBJ2-1; cdr3_nt: TGTGCCAGTCAGGGACAACTCTACAATGAGCAGTTCTTC; cdr3_aa: CASQGQLYNEQFF
clone_size: once; v_call: TRBV7-8; d_call: NA; j_call: TRBJ1-5; cdr3_nt: TGTGCCAGCAGCTTAGTCCGGGGGAGGGATCAGCCCCAGCATTTT; cdr3_aa: CASSLVRGRDQPQHF
clone_size: NA; v_call: TRBV10-1; d_call: NA; j_call: TRBJ2-7; cdr3_nt: TGCGCCAGCAGTGAGTCGGCGGGTAGCGACGAGCAGTACTTC; cdr3_aa: CASSESAGSDEQYF
clone_size: NA; v_call: TRBV10-2; d_call: TRBD1; j_call: TRBJ2-1; cdr3_nt: TGCGCCGCCGGGACAGGGACCTACAATGAGCAGTTCTTC; cdr3_aa: CAAGTGTYNEQFF
clone_size: NA; v_call: TRBV12-3/TRBV12-4; d_call: NA; j_call: TRBJ2-5; cdr3_nt: TGTGCCAGCAACCCGGGCCGAGAAGAGACCCAGTACTTC; cdr3_aa: CASNPGREETQYF
clone_size: once; v_call: TRBV4-2; d_call: NA; j_call: TRBJ2-6; cdr3_nt: TGTGCCAGCAGCCCGGACGGGACCTCTGGGGCCAACGTCCTGACTTTC; cdr3_aa: CASSPDGTSGANVLTF
clone_size: NA; v_call: TRBV5-5; d_call: NA; j_call: TRBJ2-7; cdr3_nt: TGTGCCAGCAGCCTGGTGAAGATTTCTTACACCTACGAGCAGTACTTC; cdr3_aa: CASSLVKISYTYEQYF